This TCR beta chain was sequenced during a study of CD8 T cells in ankylosing spondylitis (dated by TCRdb to between 2016 and 2019). General notes on the study: To find TCR variants linked to disease, the study profiled T cell receptor beta repertoires in ankylosing spondylitis patients and healthy donors. In total, the full study cohort was made up of some 110 healthy donors and 25 or so ankylosing spondylitis patients. Peripheral blood was sampled, and synovial fluid was also collected from ankylosing spondylitis patients.

The CDR3 contains 14 residues, cysteine and phenylalanine counted. Only CDR3 DNA remains: 42 bases, in frame from the first base. The germline V gene yields SGDLS for CDR1 and YYNGEE for CDR2. V and J lose 3 bases and 0 bases, and a span of 8 bases separates them. The paper as a whole reports these results and caveats: A CD8+ phenotype was shown by the disease-linked clones, which were found at relatively low frequencies in peripheral blood. A TCR beta motif of several highly homologous amino acid variants appeared characteristic of blood from ankylosing spondylitis patients. The disease-linked clones were reported as significantly enriched in matched synovial fluid samples from ankylosing spondylitis patients. Some motif variants were previously reported in synovial fluid and blood of reactive arthritis patients, suggesting common disease-initiation mechanisms.

As for this clonotype: Its antigen target is currently unknown. Per-base quality was not reported, and no clone a single base away is much larger than it.

TCRdb shows the sequencer as Illumina HiSeq 2500. Quantitative 5'-RACE with molecular barcodes was used to prepare TCR beta libraries. Concerning the study's data processing: Disease-linked TCR variants were identified with a new computational method built on a probabilistic model of VDJ rearrangement. TCRdb reprocessed the public reads (quality trimming at Q25 with fastp, clone calling with MiXCR) and kept in-frame beta chains. For every CDR3 protein sequence, its rows merge into one entry that carries the most common genes and DNA. The V and J calls shown here were made by TCRdb, not taken from the authors' results. Across this sample there are 450,000 or so distinct CDR3 sequences, with roughly 27% seen only once. The top ten clones comprise 0.89% of the sample.

In this chain, TRBV9 is recombined with TRBJ2-3; a weak D assignment points to TRBD1 (5 bases agree). This TCR was recovered from a male donor with ankylosing spondylitis. Sequencing used blood, either unsorted or a sorted T cell fraction (not recorded which). The DNA sequence follows: TGTGCCAGCAGCGAGCAGGGTAGCACAGATACGCAGTATTTT. Protein translation: CASSEQGSTDTQYF.